These 28 T cell receptor beta chains came from one sample sequenced in a study of blood T cell repertoires in COVID-19. This table comes from immunoSEQ multiplex PCR, and its TCRdb copy is limited to in-frame clones, with some not included. The sample has about 80,000 clones; around nine tenths are singletons. Sequenced input: peripheral blood. Every receptor here comes from a man aged 25 to 45 with acute or convalescent COVID-19.

V and J are TRBV28 and TRBJ2-2; tentatively, D is TRBD2 (6 bases). Looked up from germline, CDR1 is MDHEN and CDR2 is SYDVKM. CDR3 length: 15 amino acids. V lost 3 bases to trimming and J lost 4 bases, with 12 bases between them. CDR3 bases: TGTGCCAGCAGTTTCCTCCGGGACTTCACCGGGGAGCTGTTTTTT. Its protein product is CASSFLRDFTGELFF.

This clone was detected only a few times. Other DNA sequences in this specimen translate into the identical CDR3. V is TRBV5-6 and J is TRBJ2-7; 10 bases align to TRBD2. The CDR3 covers 17 residues. From germline, CDR1 is SGHDT and CDR2 YYEEEE. Germline trimming cut 0 bases from V and 5 bases from J; bases unmatched to any gene: 11. The CDR3 loop reads CASSLGQGGLAGDEQYF. CDR3 DNA sequence: TGTGCCAGCAGCTTGGGCCAGGGGGGGCTAGCGGGAGACGAGCAGTACTTC.

The chain couples TRBV19 to TRBJ2-4, with TRBD2 matching over 11 bases. The CDR3 runs 17 residues. Losses at the gene ends were 6 bases for V and 0 bases for J; bases not matched to a gene: 7. Germline V gene data show CDR1 as LNHDA and CDR2 as SQIVND (reference sequence). The CDR3 bases are TGTGCCAGTAGCCCGGGACTAGCGGTTGGAGCCAAAAACATTCAGTACTTC. It translates to CASSPGLAVGAKNIQYF.

The rearrangement links TRBV23-1 to TRBJ2-5; no definite D call. TRBV23-1 is flagged as an ORF with uncertain function. V lost 3 bases, J lost 3 bases, and 5 bases lay in between. This CDR3 contains 12 residues. CDR3: CASSHLEETQYF. As DNA, the CDR3 is TGCGCCAGCAGTCACCTTGAAGAGACCCAGTACTTC.

The rearrangement joins TRBV15 to TRBJ2-7; 8 positions agree with TRBD1. CDR3 length equals 15 residues. Trimming took 0 bases from V and 7 from J; bases not matched to a gene: 8. Germline CDR1 LNHNV, CDR2 YYDKDF (reference sequence). This chain's CDR3 is CATSRDSPGTGEQYF. CDR3 sequence (DNA): TGTGCCACCAGCAGAGACAGTCCCGGGACAGGTGAGCAGTACTTC.

The chain is built from TRBV18 and TRBJ1-1; D call uncertain. Germline V gene data show CDR1 as KGHSH and CDR2 as LQKENI. The V end was cut by 3 bases, the J end by 1 base, with 9 bases between. This CDR3 has 14 amino acids. For the CDR3, the DNA is TGTGCCAGCTCACCTACTTATCAGAACACTGAAGCTTTCTTT. Protein: CASSPTYQNTEAFF.

The chain is built from TRBV6-5 and TRBJ1-2; maybe TRBD1 (5 bases). The CDR3 loop spans 15 amino acids. Germline CDR1 is MNHEY and CDR2 is SVGAGI. Trimming removed 6 bases at V and 4 bases at J, with 18 bases between. The CDR3 DNA follows: TGTGCCAGCAGCTACGGTTCAGAAGGGGCCTATGGCTACACCTTC. Translated: CASSYGSEGAYGYTF.

The chain has TRBV4-3 and TRBJ2-5; D unresolved. Trimming shortened V by 4 bases and J by 1 base, and 10 bases separated the two germline ends. The CDR3 runs to 14 residues. Germline V CDR1 and CDR2: LGHNA, YSLEER. CDR3 in DNA: TGCGCCAGCAGCCGCTTCGGTACCCAAGAGACCCAGTACTTC. Its protein is CASSRFGTQETQYF.

This chain joins TRBV14 and TRBJ2-5; D is uncertain. Germline CDR1 reads SGHDN; CDR2 reads FVKESK. V lost 3 bases, J lost 4 bases, and 9 bases lay in between. The CDR3 loop spans 13 amino acids. The CDR3 coding sequence is TGTGCCAGCAGCCACGCGCCCCGAGAGACCCAGTACTTC. Protein sequence: CASSHAPRETQYF.

This clone is classed as medium-sized. The chain carries TRBV7-6 and TRBJ1-1, with 7 bases aligning to TRBD1. The V gene's germline CDR1 is SGHVS and CDR2 FNYEAQ. V was pared by 6 bases and J by 3 bases, with 4 bases of the junction left unmatched. The length of the CDR3 is 13 residues. The CDR3: CASSSGTDTEAFF. The CDR3, as DNA: TGTGCCAGCAGTTCCGGGACAGACACTGAAGCTTTCTTT.

The chain recombines TRBV3-1 (or the pseudogene TRBV3-2) with TRBJ2-1, with D perhaps matching TRBD1 (7 bases). Trimming cost V 1 base and J 9 bases, with 43 bases left between them. Germline V gives CDR1 LGHDT, CDR2 YNNKEL (reference sequence). The CDR3 has 24 residues. CDR3 DNA sequence: TGTGCCAGCAGCCAAGTCTCTTTTGTTAAGGACAGGAGATCGACTAGGTCGGGGGCCTGTGAGCAGTTCTTC. Translating gives CASSQVSFVKDRRSTRSGACEQFF.

The DNA of the CDR3 is TGTGCCAGCAGCCCGGGACAGGACAATCAGCCCCAGCATTTT. Protein product: CASSPGQDNQPQHF. V and J are TRBV9 and TRBJ1-5; 8 nucleotides align to TRBD1. With 4 bases clipped from V and 3 bases from J, the junction kept 3 bases outside the gene matches. CDR1 is SGDLS, CDR2 YYNGEE, per germline. The CDR3 totals 14 residues.

The V gene is TRBV30, the J gene TRBJ2-2; 7 bases match TRBD2. V shed 2 bases and J 5 bases; nucleotides not matched to a gene: 5. This CDR3 has 14 amino acids. Per germline, CDR1 GTSNPN and CDR2 SVGIG (reference sequence). The DNA for the CDR3 is TGTGCCTGGAGTACTAGCGCGGTTACCGGGGAGCTGTTTTTT. As protein: CAWSTSAVTGELFF.

The chain couples TRBV3-1 (or the pseudogene TRBV3-2) to TRBJ2-2; 8 bases fit TRBD2. CDR3 length: 14 residues. Trimming cost V 1 base and J 8 bases; bases outside gene matches: 3. Germline-derived CDR1 and CDR2 are LGHDT and YNNKEL (reference sequence). The CDR3 spells CASSQAGGPGELFF. As DNA, the CDR3 is TGTGCCAGCAGCCAAGCGGGAGGGCCTGGGGAGCTGTTTTTT.

The gene calls are TRBV10-3 and TRBJ2-4; TRBD2 agrees at 7 bases. The CDR3 runs to 15 residues. Trimming cost V 1 base and J 4 bases; bases outside gene matches: 4. The germline V gene has CDR1 ENHRY and CDR2 SYGVKD. CDR3 in DNA: TGTGCCATCAGTGAGTGGGAGGGTCCGAAAAACATTCAGTACTTC. The encoded protein is CAISEWEGPKNIQYF.

The sample holds a few counts of this clone. The gene calls are TRBV27 and TRBJ2-2, with 7 positions matching TRBD2. Germline CDR1 reads MNHEY; CDR2 reads SMNVEV (reference sequence). Unmatched junction bases numbered 4, after V lost 7 bases and J lost 2 bases. CDR3 size: 14 residues. DNA of the CDR3: TGTGCCAGCAAGGGAGGGGCTAACACCGGGGAGCTGTTTTTT. Translated: CASKGGANTGELFF.

This clone was found once. The chain has TRBV30 and TRBJ1-3, with D unclear. V was shortened by 3 bases and J by 0 bases, with 12 bases between the two germline ends. CDR3 length equals 15 residues. Germline V gives CDR1 GTSNPN, CDR2 SVGIG (reference sequence). The CDR3 spells CAWSQTAASGNTIYF. The DNA of the CDR3 is TGTGCCTGGAGCCAGACGGCGGCCTCTGGAAACACCATATATTTT.

V gene TRBV6-6 combines with J gene TRBJ1-1; 10 bases are shared with TRBD1. The CDR3 length is 15 residues. Trimming removed 5 bases from V and 2 bases from J; junction bases left unmatched: 5. CDR1 MNHNY and CDR2 SVGAGI come from the germline V gene (reference sequence). CDR3 sequence: CASSPWDRGNTEAFF. DNA of the CDR3: TGTGCCAGCAGTCCGTGGGACAGGGGCAACACTGAAGCTTTCTTT.

This rearrangement joins TRBV27 to TRBJ2-5; a possible D gene is TRBD2 (5 bases). The germline V and J ends were trimmed by 5 bases and 7 bases, with 14 bases remaining between them. The CDR3 totals 13 residues. In germline, CDR1 is MNHEY, CDR2 SMNVEV (reference sequence). CDR3 residues: CASSLQIEGTQYF. DNA of the CDR3: TGTGCCAGCAGTCTTCAGATCGAGGGGACCCAGTACTTC.

Only a few counts were recorded for this clone. V is TRBV3-1 (or the pseudogene TRBV3-2) and J is TRBJ2-1; TRBD2 agrees at 8 bases. V trimming: 7 bases; J trimming: 8 bases; junction bases outside the gene matches: 10. The CDR3 extends over 14 amino acids. Germline assignment: CDR1 LGHDT and CDR2 YNNKEL (reference sequence). The CDR3 region is CASTSGSGSHEQFF. Here the CDR3 DNA reads TGTGCCAGCACGTCGGGGAGCGGGAGCCATGAGCAGTTCTTC.

The chain recombines TRBV2 with TRBJ2-1; tentatively, D is TRBD2 (6 bases). Germline V gene lookup returns CDR1 SNHLY and CDR2 FYNNEI. The CDR3 consists of 13 residues. Trimming took off 6 bases at V and 9 bases at J, with 15 bases between the two ends. This chain's CDR3 is CASSGTASGEQFF. The CDR3 nucleotides are TGTGCCAGCAGCGGGACTGCCTCGGGTGAGCAGTTCTTC.

The chain carries TRBV27 and TRBJ2-5; the match to TRBD1 covers 7 bases. The CDR3 loop spans 16 amino acids. J was trimmed by 4 bases and V by 8 bases; bases with no gene match: 16. Per germline, CDR1 MNHEY and CDR2 SMNVEV (reference sequence). This CDR3 reads CASSAATGSMGETQYF. The CDR3, as DNA: TGTGCCAGCTCAGCCGCGACAGGGAGTATGGGAGAGACCCAGTACTTC.

The J gene is TRBJ2-5, the V gene TRBV9; 9 bases agree with TRBD2. The CDR3 loop spans 15 amino acids. CDR1 and CDR2 (germline): SGDLS, YYNGEE. The junction had 8 bases not matched to a gene; V was cut back by 3 bases and J by 5 bases. The CDR3 sequence is CASSASSGSLETQYF. DNA for the CDR3: TGTGCCAGCAGCGCCAGTAGCGGGAGCTTGGAGACCCAGTACTTC.

DNA of the CDR3: TGTGCCAGTCTCGGACTAGCGGGGCAGTACTTC. Protein sequence: CASLGLAGQYF. The rearrangement links TRBV19 to TRBJ2-4; 12 nucleotides align to TRBD2. The CDR3 is made up of 11 amino acids. CDR1 and CDR2 from the germline V gene are LNHDA and SQIVND (reference sequence). Losses at the gene ends were 8 bases for V and 13 bases for J; bases not matched to a gene: 3.

The chain is built from TRBV5-1 and TRBJ2-1; possibly TRBD1 or TRBD2 for D (8 bases each). The CDR3 has 14 amino acids. CDR1 is SGHRS, CDR2 YFSETQ, per germline. The CDR3 here is CASGVGQGGNEQFF. CDR3 DNA sequence: TGCGCTAGCGGGGTCGGACAGGGCGGTAATGAGCAGTTCTTC.

V and J are TRBV6-5 and TRBJ2-7; 10 bases are shared with TRBD1. In germline, CDR1 is MNHEY, CDR2 SVGAGI. V trimming: 11 bases; J trimming: 3 bases; junction bases outside the gene matches: 10. The CDR3 contains 14 residues. DNA of the CDR3: TGTGCCGCCAGTAAGGGACAGGGGATCTACGAGCAGTACTTC. Its translation: CAASKGQGIYEQYF.

The chain carries TRBV28 and TRBJ1-3; D ambiguous. There are 13 residues in the CDR3. Germline V lookup: CDR1 MDHEN, CDR2 SYDVKM. Trimming took off 2 bases at V and 10 bases at J, with 12 bases between the two ends. The CDR3 loop reads CASSLEQRGTIYF. For the CDR3, the DNA is TGTGCCAGCAGTTTAGAACAGCGGGGAACCATATATTTT.

Only a few counts were recorded for this clone. The chain employs TRBV5-6 and TRBJ1-2; possible D gene TRBD1, 5 bases. The germline CDR1 and CDR2 sequences are SGHDT and YYEEEE. The CDR3 spans 12 residues. Deletions cut 2 bases from V and 8 bases from J, with 10 bases between. The CDR3, as DNA: TGTGCCAGCAGCTTCAGGGCAGGGGGCTACACCTTC. It specifies CASSFRAGGYTF.